Below are 23 T cell receptor beta chains sequenced from a single sample in a study of T cells in Graves' hyperthyroidism and ophthalmopathy. RNA transcripts gave rise to amplified TCR beta CDR3 regions. The HTBI primer set served for first-round RT-PCR of the TCR CDR3. One entry per CDR3 protein, called by TCRdb with MiXCR from the multiplex PCR reads. Altogether roughly 710,000 distinct CDR3 sequences are present, over 35% being singletons, with the ten largest covering roughly 31%. Sequencing used blood. These TCRs come from a middle-aged woman with Graves' hyperthyroidism.

The chain employs TRBV9 and TRBJ2-7, with TRBD1 identical over 8 bases. The ends lost 1 base at V and 8 bases at J; junction bases unmatched: 11. CDR3 length: 15 residues. Germline V CDR1 and CDR2: SGDLS, YYNGEE. Written as DNA, the CDR3 is TGTGCCAGCAGCGTACTACCTAATCCCAGGGGGCAGCAGTACTTC. Residues: CASSVLPNPRGQQYF.

This clonotype was seen just once. The rearrangement links TRBV12-5 to TRBJ2-5; D is perhaps TRBD2 (6 bases). The CDR3 runs to 16 residues. Germline CDR1 and CDR2: LGHNT and FRNRAP. The V gene lost 2 bases and the J gene lost 0 bases, with 13 bases spanning the gap. The CDR3 nucleotides read TGTGCTAGTGGTTTGAATCTCGGGAGACACCAAGAGACCCAGTACTTC. This gives the protein CASGLNLGRHQETQYF. Together with reference TRBV12-5 and TRBJ2-5, the CDR3 gives the full variable domain: DARVTQTPRHKVTEMGQEVTMRCQPILGHNTVFWYRQTMMQGLELLAYFRNRAPLDDSGMPKDRFSAEMPDATLATLKIQPSEPRDSAVYFCASGLNLGRHQETQYFGPGTRLLVL.

This clonotype was seen more than once but under ten times. A junction boundary mismatches the germline segment, possibly from a read error. This rearrangement joins TRBV12-3 or TRBV12-4 to TRBJ2-5; 8 bases align to TRBD1. The CDR3 has 14 amino acids. The CDR3 reads CASSRPGQEPLSDF. The CDR3 DNA reads TGTGCCAGCAGTCGACCGGGACAGGAGCCCCTATCGGACTTC.

This clonotype has a single count. This chain's CDR3 is CAGSYTGYTTNEKLFF. The CDR3 DNA reads as TGTGCCGGCAGTTACACAGGGTATACAACTAATGAAAAACTGTTTTTT. J is TRBJ1-4 and V is TRBV19; D is perhaps TRBD1 (6 bases). Per the germline V gene, CDR1 is LNHDA and CDR2 is SQIVND (reference sequence). The V gene lost 11 bases and the J gene lost 0 bases, with 19 bases spanning the gap. The CDR3 is made up of 16 amino acids.

This rearrangement joins TRBV7-2 to TRBJ1-4; a possible D gene is TRBD1 (6 bases). Trimming shortened V by 5 bases and J by 4 bases, and 23 bases separated the two germline ends. The germline V gene encodes CDR1 SGHTA and CDR2 FQGNSA. This CDR3 region has 18 residues. The CDR3 DNA follows: TGTGCCAGCAGCGCCCTGACAGGCAGGGGCCCCGATAATGAAAAACTGTTTTTT. This encodes CASSALTGRGPDNEKLFF.

In its sample, this clonotype was seen many times. The V call is TRBV12-3 or TRBV12-4, the J call TRBJ1-2, with no clear D. Trimming stripped 0 bases from V and 1 base from J, with 6 bases between. This CDR3 contains 14 residues. CDR3 sequence: CASSLARFNYGYTF. CDR3 nucleotide sequence: TGTGCCAGCAGTTTAGCAAGGTTTAACTATGGCTACACCTTC.

Turning to this clonotype: Germline and junction disagree at one end, which may indicate a read error. J is TRBJ2-5 and V is TRBV11-2, with D hard to call. Germline CDR1 reads SGHAT; CDR2 reads FQNNGV. CDR3 length: 14 amino acids. The CDR3 sequence is CASSQAASQETQYF. The CDR3 DNA sequence: TGCGCCAGCAGCCAAGCCGCGTCACAAGAGACCCAGTACTTC.

This rearrangement joins TRBV4-2 to TRBJ2-7; the D is unclear. Trimming shortened V by 1 base and J by 6 bases, and 22 bases separated the two germline ends. This CDR3 region has 17 residues. Germline CDR1 is LGHNA and CDR2 is YNFKEQ. The CDR3 spells CASSQGSQNNPLSEQYF. As DNA, the CDR3 is TGTGCCAGCAGCCAAGGCAGTCAAAACAACCCCTTATCCGAGCAGTACTTC.

There are many counts of this clonotype. The genes are TRBV7-9 and TRBJ2-7, with 7 bases fitting TRBD1. With V trimmed by 1 base and J by 4 bases, 4 bases remained unmatched. This CDR3 has 14 amino acids. The V gene's germline CDR1 is SEHNR and CDR2 FQNEAQ (reference sequence). The CDR3 spells CASSLEGANYEQYF. In DNA, the CDR3 is TGTGCCAGCAGCTTAGAGGGGGCCAATTACGAGCAGTACTTC. The full variable domain, in which reference TRBV7-9 and TRBJ2-7 provide the parts outside the CDR3, is DTGVSQNPRHKITKRGQNVTFRCDPISEHNRLYWYRQTLGQGPEFLTYFQNEAQLEKSRLLSDRFSAERPKGSFSTLEIQRTEQGDSAMYLCASSLEGANYEQYFGPGTRLTVT.

J is TRBJ1-6 and V is TRBV10-1, with D possibly matching TRBD1 (6 bases). Deletions cut 4 bases from V and 9 bases from J, with 10 bases between. The germline V gene encodes CDR1 WNHNN and CDR2 SYGVQD (reference sequence). The CDR3 loop spans 13 amino acids. DNA of the CDR3: TGCGCCAGCAGTGGACAGGTCGGTTCACCCCTCCACTTT. Translated, it gives CASSGQVGSPLHF.

This clonotype occurred many times. This chain links TRBV14 with TRBJ1-1, with 8 positions matching TRBD1. The V gene's germline CDR1 is SGHDN and CDR2 FVKESK. This CDR3 region has 16 residues. V lost 3 bases and J lost 5; bases outside the gene matches: 11. CDR3 amino acids: CASSHRRTGRWTEAFF. CDR3 DNA: TGTGCCAGCAGCCACAGACGGACAGGGAGGTGGACTGAAGCTTTCTTT.

This clonotype was detected only a few times. The V and J genes are TRBV6-5 and TRBJ2-2; the D is unclear. V dropped 2 bases and J dropped 5 bases, with 9 bases sitting between them. The CDR3 extends over 14 amino acids. The germline CDR1 and CDR2 sequences are MNHEY and SVGAGI. The CDR3, as DNA: TGTGCCAGCAGTTACACTGAGTTTACCGGGGAGCTGTTTTTT. Protein: CASSYTEFTGELFF.

The chain links TRBV12-3 or TRBV12-4 to TRBJ1-1, with D possibly matching TRBD1 (6 bases). Trimming shortened V by 7 bases and J by 1 base, and 16 bases separated the two germline ends. This CDR3 contains 15 residues. CDR3 residues: CASTLGGLGNTEAFF. The CDR3 nucleotides are TGTGCCAGCACCTTAGGGGGGCTTGGGAACACTGAAGCTTTCTTT.

V is TRBV19 and J is TRBJ1-4; TRBD1 aligns across 8 bases. This CDR3 is 15 amino acids long. Germline-derived CDR1 and CDR2 are LNHDA and SQIVND (reference sequence). J lost 6 bases, V lost 5 bases, and 8 bases had no gene match. The CDR3 nucleotides read TGTGCCAGTAGTGGTAACAGGGGGTTCGATGAAAAACTGTTTTTT. Protein product: CASSGNRGFDEKLFF.

This clonotype was seen only a few times. The chain has TRBV19 and TRBJ2-2; weak D call: TRBD1 (5 bases). This CDR3 comprises 16 residues. CDR1 and CDR2 from the germline V gene are LNHDA and SQIVND (reference sequence). V lost 5 bases and J lost 1, with 14 bases in between. The CDR3 nucleotides are TGTGCCAGTAGTCGTTGGGGCGACTTGAACACCGGGGAGCTGTTTTTT. It is translated as CASSRWGDLNTGELFF.

This clonotype is a singleton in its sample. A much larger clone differs by one base, so this may be a read error. The CDR3 loop reads CASSLEGREERTQYF. The CDR3 DNA sequence: TGTGCCAGCAGCTTGGAAGGGCGGGAGGAAAGGACCCAGTACTTC. The genes are TRBV7-9 and TRBJ2-5, with TRBD2 matching 8 bases. The V and J ends lost 3 bases and 7 bases, in that order; junction bases with no gene match: 10. The CDR3 sequence is 15 residues long. The germline gives CDR1 SEHNR, CDR2 FQNEAQ (reference sequence).

The chain joins TRBV20-1 to TRBJ2-7; no clear D. Looked up from germline, CDR1 is DFQATT and CDR2 is SNEGSKA (reference sequence). CDR3 size: 14 residues. V gave up 0 bases and J gave up 2 bases, with 11 bases separating them. The CDR3 bases are TGCAGTGCTAGAGATCTACGTGGACCCTACGAGCAGTACTTC. Its protein is CSARDLRGPYEQYF.

The CDR3 reads CSLSSGGAGKTQYF. CDR3 bases: TGCAGCTTGTCATCCGGGGGGGCCGGAAAGACCCAGTACTTC. V usage is TRBV29-1 and J usage is TRBJ2-5, with 8 positions matching TRBD2. CDR1 is SQVTM and CDR2 is ANQGSEA in the germline V gene. Trimming at V came to 8 bases and at J to 6 bases, leaving 14 bases not matched to a gene. The CDR3 length is 14 residues.

This clonotype occurred a few times. The CDR3 nucleotides read TGTGCCAGCAGCCCCCAGGATGGGATTTTGGCTGATGGCTACACCTTC. Translating gives CASSPQDGILADGYTF. V and J are TRBV7-8 and TRBJ1-2; D is unclear. The CDR3 has 16 amino acids. V was pared by 5 bases and J by 6 bases, with 22 bases between. Germline CDR1 reads SGHVS; CDR2 reads FQNEAQ.

The CDR3 loop reads CASSSGGQGAYEQYF. The CDR3 nucleotides read TGTGCCAGCAGTTCCGGCGGACAGGGGGCCTACGAGCAGTACTTC. The genes are TRBV28 and TRBJ2-7, with 10 bases identical to TRBD1. V was pared by 4 bases and J by 2 bases, with 5 bases of the junction left unmatched. The V gene's germline CDR1 is MDHEN and CDR2 SYDVKM. The CDR3 totals 15 residues. Looking up the rest from reference TRBV28 and TRBJ2-7 gives the full variable domain: DVKVTQSSRYLVKRTGEKVFLECVQDMDHENMFWYRQDPGLGLRLIYFSYDVKMKEKGDIPEGYSVSREKKERFSLILESASTNQTSMYLCASSSGGQGAYEQYFGPGTRLTVT.

This clonotype was seen at least ten times. J is TRBJ1-1 and V is TRBV2; D gene uncertain. V lost 7 bases, J lost 0 bases, and 9 bases lay in between. This CDR3 has 13 residues. Per the germline V gene, CDR1 is SNHLY and CDR2 is FYNNEI. The CDR3 bases are TGTGCCAGCACCGGGCAGGTGAACACTGAAGCTTTCTTT. It is translated as CASTGQVNTEAFF.

This chain uses TRBV7-3 with TRBJ2-2; 9 bases fit TRBD1. The germline V gene has CDR1 SGHTA and CDR2 FQGTGA. The CDR3 runs to 19 residues. J was trimmed by 2 bases and V by 5 bases; bases with no gene match: 15. The CDR3 protein is CASSAARFNRGPNTGELFF. Here the CDR3 DNA reads TGTGCCAGCAGCGCCGCGAGGTTTAACAGGGGGCCCAACACCGGGGAGCTGTTTTTT.

This clonotype has just a few counts. The chain combines TRBV9 with TRBJ1-4; D is perhaps TRBD1 (6 bases). This CDR3 is 12 amino acids long. From germline, CDR1 is SGDLS and CDR2 YYNGEE. V was clipped by 4 bases and J by 14 bases, with 15 bases between them. CDR3 protein: CASSSGADLLFF. The CDR3, as DNA: TGTGCCAGCAGCTCGGGGGCGGACCTCCTGTTTTTT.